The 7 T cell receptor beta chains listed next were all sequenced from one sample in a study of graft-versus-host responses after intestinal transplantation. No antigen has been identified for these receptors. Using immunoSEQ multiplex PCR, the repertoire was profiled, and TCRdb retains in-frame clones only, with some absent. The sample lists about 50,000 clones, about 90% occurring once. The material was unstimulated CD4+ T cells sorted from spleen or lymph node cells, obtained before transplant. These TCRs come from a human donor who was the organ donor for an intestinal transplant.

V is TRBV9 and J is TRBJ2-5; TRBD1 might be the D (5 bases). The CDR3 length is 12 residues. The germline V gene encodes CDR1 SGDLS and CDR2 YYNGEE. Trimming removed 2 bases from V and 7 bases from J, with 9 bases in between. This CDR3 reads CASSVKGVTQYF. The CDR3, as DNA: TGTGCCAGCAGCGTTAAAGGGGTGACCCAGTACTTC.

The chain uses TRBV13 and TRBJ2-3, with D unclear. This CDR3 region has 14 residues. Germline V gene lookup returns CDR1 PRHDT and CDR2 FYEKMQ (reference sequence). V lost 3 bases, J lost 0 bases, and 7 bases lay in between. In DNA, the CDR3 is TGTGCCAGCAGCTTGAGACTGAGCACAGATACGCAGTATTTT. Amino acid sequence: CASSLRLSTDTQYF.

V gene TRBV10-3 combines with J gene TRBJ2-2; 13 bases map to TRBD2. The CDR3 runs to 15 residues. Germline CDR1 and CDR2: ENHRY and SYGVKD. The J segment lost 3 bases and the V segment lost 6 bases, leaving 1 base of the junction unmatched. This chain's CDR3 is CAIRLAGGYTGELFF. Written as DNA, the CDR3 is TGTGCCATCAGACTAGCGGGAGGGTACACCGGGGAGCTGTTTTTT.

The chain recombines TRBV4-3 with TRBJ2-7, with TRBD2 identical over 8 bases. This CDR3 has 15 residues. The germline V gene has CDR1 LGHNA and CDR2 YSLEER. Trimming removed 1 base from V and 2 bases from J; junction bases left unmatched: 4. The CDR3 region is CASSQAAGGPYEQYF. CDR3 nucleotides: TGCGCCAGCAGCCAAGCGGCGGGAGGACCCTACGAGCAGTACTTC.

This chain joins TRBV5-6 and TRBJ2-7; tentative D call: TRBD1 (6 bases). This CDR3 is built from 15 residues. V lost 3 bases, J lost 3 bases, and 16 bases lay in between. CDR1 and CDR2 from the germline V gene are SGHDT and YYEEEE. DNA for the CDR3: TGTGCCAGCAGCTCCGGTCTGGGGGCTGTCTACGAGCAGTACTTC. Its protein product is CASSSGLGAVYEQYF.

This clone was counted once. The CDR3, as DNA: TGTGCCAGCAGCGTAGGCCAGGGATCTGAAGCTTTCTTT. Its protein product is CASSVGQGSEAFF. This chain connects TRBV9 to TRBJ1-1; possible D gene TRBD1, 5 bases. CDR3 length: 13 residues. Germline V CDR1 and CDR2: SGDLS, YYNGEE. V was pared by 0 bases and J by 6 bases, with 9 bases between.

The chain couples TRBV7-9 to TRBJ2-1; D unresolved. The germline gives CDR1 SEHNR, CDR2 FQNEAQ (reference sequence). Deletions cut 1 base from V and 7 bases from J, with 8 bases between. There are 13 residues in the CDR3. The CDR3 protein is CASSLDSFNEQFF. CDR3 DNA sequence: TGTGCCAGCAGCTTAGACTCCTTTAATGAGCAGTTCTTC.